The 24 T cell receptor beta chains presented below share a single source sample, sequenced in a study of blood T cell repertoires in COVID-19. Only in-frame clones appear in the TCRdb table, and some are missing; sequencing was by immunoSEQ multiplex PCR. The sample carries around 200,000 clones, more than 70% recorded once. What was sequenced was peripheral blood. The receptor source for this set is a man aged 40-55 years with active or convalescent COVID-19.

The chain joins TRBV7-3 to TRBJ2-5, with a possible D match to TRBD2 (5 bases). Germline V CDR1 and CDR2: SGHTA, FQGTGA. This CDR3 comprises 20 residues. The germline V and J ends were trimmed by 2 bases and 1 base, with 26 bases remaining between them. In DNA, the CDR3 is TGTGCCAGCAGCTTAGGTTTCGGCCTGATCGGGGAGAGGGCCCAAGAGACCCAGTACTTC. Translated, it gives CASSLGFGLIGERAQETQYF. Full variable domain (remainder filled in from reference TRBV7-3 and TRBJ2-5): GAGVSQTPSNKVTEKGKYVELRCDPISGHTALYWYRQSLGQGPEFLIYFQGTGAADDSGLPNDRFFAVRPEGSVSTLKIQRTERGDSAVYLCASSLGFGLIGERAQETQYFGPGTRLLVL.

J is TRBJ1-1 and V is TRBV5-6; possibly TRBD1 for D (6 bases). V was cut by 3 bases and J by 6 bases, with 18 bases left in between. The CDR3 has 15 residues. Per the germline V gene, CDR1 is SGHDT and CDR2 is YYEEEE. CDR3 in amino acids: CASSSLTGMRAEAFF. As DNA, the CDR3 is TGTGCCAGCAGCTCGTTGACAGGAATGAGAGCTGAAGCTTTCTTT.

This CDR3 reads CASSLASLAGTDTQYF. The CDR3 DNA sequence: TGCGCCAGCAGCTTGGCTTCGCTAGCGGGCACAGATACGCAGTATTTT. J is TRBJ2-3 and V is TRBV5-1, with 7 bases that match TRBD2. The CDR3 covers 16 residues. Germline-derived CDR1 and CDR2 are SGHRS and YFSETQ. V gave up 0 bases and J gave up 1 base; unmatched junction bases: 5.

The chain joins TRBV9 to TRBJ2-1, with 10 bases matching TRBD1. The CDR3 sequence is 15 residues long. CDR1 is SGDLS, CDR2 YYNGEE, per germline. Trimming cost V 0 bases and J 7 bases; bases outside gene matches: 4. This chain's CDR3 is CASSVGGDRGNEQFF. CDR3 in DNA: TGTGCCAGCAGCGTAGGGGGGGACAGGGGTAATGAGCAGTTCTTC.

In this sample, this clone turned up once. The V call is TRBV6-5, the J call TRBJ1-6; 7 bases fit TRBD1. Looked up from germline, CDR1 is MNHEY and CDR2 is SVGAGI. The V and J ends lost 7 bases and 7 bases, in that order; junction bases with no gene match: 10. There are 15 residues in the CDR3. The CDR3: CASIKRGTANSPLHF. CDR3 coding DNA: TGTGCCAGCATTAAAAGAGGGACAGCGAATTCACCCCTCCACTTT.

This clone was counted between two and nine times. This rearrangement joins TRBV30 to TRBJ2-3; tentatively, D is TRBD1 (6 bases). V was trimmed by 4 bases and J by 4 bases, leaving 12 bases between them. Germline loops: CDR1 GTSNPN, CDR2 SVGIG (reference sequence). CDR3 length: 13 amino acids. In DNA, the CDR3 is TGTGCCTGGACGACAGGTATTCCAGATACGCAGTATTTT. The encoded protein is CAWTTGIPDTQYF.

This clone showed up just once. The chain employs TRBV6-5 and TRBJ1-1; D is possibly TRBD1 (6 bases). Trimming removed 0 bases at V and 10 bases at J, with 21 bases between. The CDR3 is 16 amino acids. Germline assignment: CDR1 MNHEY and CDR2 SVGAGI. Written as DNA, the CDR3 is TGTGCCAGCAGTTACTCCTTTGCGGGGGGCCGCGGAACAGCTTTCTTT. Translation: CASSYSFAGGRGTAFF.

The count of this clone is one. The rearrangement uses TRBV7-8 and TRBJ1-4, with D possibly being TRBD1 (5 bases). V lost 5 bases and J 3 bases, leaving 16 bases between the germline ends. There are 16 residues in the CDR3. CDR1 and CDR2 (germline): SGHVS, FQNEAQ. The CDR3 nucleotides read TGTGCCAGCAGCCCTGGACCGGTAGGGGCTAATGAAAAACTGTTTTTT. It encodes CASSPGPVGANEKLFF.

This clone was detected only once. The chain is built from TRBV9 and TRBJ1-1; D not certain. With 0 bases removed from V and 1 base from J, the gap between germline ends came to 10 bases. The germline gives CDR1 SGDLS, CDR2 YYNGEE. The CDR3 extends over 15 amino acids. CDR3 DNA: TGTGCCAGCAGCGTAGTTCAGAACCCGAACACTGAAGCTTTCTTT. Translating gives CASSVVQNPNTEAFF. Supplemented by reference TRBV9 and TRBJ1-1, the full variable domain reads DSGVTQTPKHLITATGQRVTLRCSPRSGDLSVYWYQQSLDQGLQFLIQYYNGEERAKGNILERFSAQQFPDLHSELNLSSLELGDSALYFCASSVVQNPNTEAFFGQGTRLTVV.

The chain links TRBV2 to TRBJ1-2; D unclear. V dropped 4 bases and J dropped 1 base, with 10 bases sitting between them. Germline CDR1 is SNHLY and CDR2 is FYNNEI. This CDR3 comprises 14 residues. The CDR3 region has the DNA TGTGCCAGCAGTGCCCAGGCTGATAACTATGGCTACACCTTC. Its translation: CASSAQADNYGYTF.

The chain employs TRBV3-1 (or the pseudogene TRBV3-2) and TRBJ2-3; 7 bases fit TRBD1. Trimming cost V 4 bases and J 6 bases; bases outside gene matches: 13. This CDR3 region has 16 residues. CDR1 is LGHDT and CDR2 is YNNKEL in the germline V gene (reference sequence). This CDR3 reads CASSLTGAFHRDTQYF. Written as DNA, the CDR3 is TGTGCCAGCAGCCTAACAGGGGCTTTTCACCGGGATACGCAGTATTTT.

The genes are TRBV9 and TRBJ1-6; D might be TRBD1 (6 bases). V was clipped by 2 bases and J by 5 bases, with 14 bases between them. Germline V lookup: CDR1 SGDLS, CDR2 YYNGEE. This CDR3 region has 16 residues. The CDR3 DNA reads TGTGCCAGCAGCGTTTCCGGGACACCGGATAATTCACCCCTCCACTTT. Translation gives CASSVSGTPDNSPLHF. Full variable domain (rest looked up from reference TRBV9 and TRBJ1-6): DSGVTQTPKHLITATGQRVTLRCSPRSGDLSVYWYQQSLDQGLQFLIQYYNGEERAKGNILERFSAQQFPDLHSELNLSSLELGDSALYFCASSVSGTPDNSPLHFGNGTRLTVT.

This chain uses TRBV2 with TRBJ1-2, with a weak D call TRBD1 (5 bases). Per germline, CDR1 SNHLY and CDR2 FYNNEI. The V and J ends lost 4 bases and 4 bases respectively, with 10 bases between them. CDR3 length equals 13 residues. CDR3 in DNA: TGTGCCAGCAGTGGGCAGGGAGGCTATGGCTACACCTTC. Translation: CASSGQGGYGYTF.

This clone has just one count. The genes are TRBV6-5 and TRBJ1-2; TRBD1 matches at 7 bases. This CDR3 is 13 amino acids long. Germline assignment: CDR1 MNHEY and CDR2 SVGAGI. Trimming removed 6 bases from V and 4 bases from J; junction bases left unmatched: 5. The CDR3 protein is CASSVTGTYGYTF. The DNA for the CDR3 is TGTGCCAGCAGCGTGACAGGGACCTATGGCTACACCTTC.

This clone is a singleton in its sample. V and J are TRBV6-5 and TRBJ1-3; D might be TRBD1 (5 bases). This CDR3 spans 15 amino acids. Between the trimmed V and J ends, which lost 3 bases and 2 bases, there was a span of 11 bases. Germline CDR1 reads MNHEY; CDR2 reads SVGAGI. The CDR3 loop reads CASSYLSGAGNTIYF. The CDR3 nucleotides are TGTGCCAGCAGTTATTTGTCGGGGGCTGGAAACACCATATATTTT.

The V call is TRBV2, the J call TRBJ2-5, with 9 bases lining up with TRBD2. The CDR3 extends over 19 amino acids. The germline CDR1 and CDR2 sequences are SNHLY and FYNNEI. The ends lost 4 bases at V and 2 bases at J; junction bases unmatched: 17. For the CDR3, the DNA is TGTGCCAGCAGTGCCCCTTCGGGCGGGACTAGCCAACAACAAGAGACCCAGTACTTC. It yields the protein CASSAPSGGTSQQQETQYF.

The V gene is TRBV5-5, the J gene TRBJ2-1; 11 nucleotides line up with TRBD2. The CDR3 runs to 16 residues. Germline values: CDR1 SGHKS, CDR2 YYEKEE (reference sequence). V trimming: 4 bases; J trimming: 10 bases; junction bases outside the gene matches: 13. The CDR3 sequence is CASSPGVAGGPSEQFF. DNA of the CDR3: TGTGCCAGCAGCCCCGGAGTAGCGGGGGGGCCGTCCGAGCAGTTCTTC.

The chain employs TRBV11-2 and TRBJ2-7; 8 bases are a match to TRBD2. J lost 2 bases, V lost 6 bases, and 6 bases had no gene match. The CDR3 consists of 14 residues. Germline V gives CDR1 SGHAT, CDR2 FQNNGV. For the CDR3, the DNA is TGTGCCAGCAGTTCTAGCGGGTCCACCTACGAGCAGTACTTC. Protein: CASSSSGSTYEQYF.

This rearrangement joins TRBV20-1 to TRBJ2-7; 11 bases agree with TRBD1. The CDR3 extends over 15 amino acids. The germline gives CDR1 DFQATT, CDR2 SNEGSKA (reference sequence). The trim removed 3 bases at V and 4 bases at J, leaving 8 bases unmatched. CDR3: CSASAVGTGGYEQYF. DNA for the CDR3: TGCAGTGCTAGTGCTGTTGGGACAGGGGGATACGAGCAGTACTTC.

The gene calls are TRBV20-1 and TRBJ1-1; D perhaps matches TRBD1 (6 bases). CDR3 length: 10 amino acids. CDR1 is DFQATT and CDR2 is SNEGSKA in the germline V gene (reference sequence). The CDR3 DNA reads TGCTCGATTAAGGGGGGGCAAGCTTTCTTT. This sequence encodes CSIKGGQAFF.

This chain links TRBV7-2 with TRBJ1-5; perhaps TRBD1 as D (5 bases). Germline loops: CDR1 SGHTA, CDR2 FQGNSA. The ends were cut back, 3 bases at V and 0 bases at J, with 9 bases in the middle. There are 15 residues in the CDR3. The CDR3, as DNA: TGTGCCAGCAGCTTCTGGGGCGATAGCAATCAGCCCCAGCATTTT. It encodes CASSFWGDSNQPQHF.

This clone was observed a handful of times. The rearrangement joins TRBV30 to TRBJ2-3; D not resolved. Trimming removed 4 bases at V and 3 bases at J, with 8 bases between. The CDR3 covers 12 residues. The V gene's germline CDR1 is GTSNPN and CDR2 SVGIG (reference sequence). CDR3 DNA sequence: TGTGCCTGGACGCAGAATACAGATACGCAGTATTTT. Translation: CAWTQNTDTQYF.

The chain recombines TRBV19 with TRBJ1-1, with D tentatively TRBD1 (5 bases). This CDR3 is built from 15 residues. V lost 6 bases and J lost 4, with 18 bases in between. The germline CDR1 and CDR2 sequences are LNHDA and SQIVND (reference sequence). In DNA form, the CDR3 reads TGTGCCAGTAGCTTATTCAGGGATTCGGTCACTGAAGCTTTCTTT. As protein: CASSLFRDSVTEAFF.

The J gene is TRBJ2-5, the V gene TRBV7-2; 9 bases map to TRBD2. Germline V gives CDR1 SGHTA, CDR2 FQGNSA. Trimming at V came to 5 bases and at J to 5 bases, leaving 3 bases not matched to a gene. CDR3 length equals 13 residues. The CDR3 DNA sequence: TGTGCCAGCAGCCAAGGACTAGCGGAGACCCAGTACTTC. This gives the protein CASSQGLAETQYF.